The entry that follows covers one T cell receptor (beta chain) sequence. Antigen specificity is unknown. V lost 9 bases, J lost 4 bases, and 3 bases stayed unmatched. The CDR3 has 12 residues. From germline, CDR1 is MGHDK and CDR2 SYGVNS. This specimen belongs to a study of T-cell memory formation after mild COVID-19. TCRdb passed the 5' RACE reads through MiXCR, listing each CDR3 protein once. Of under 650,000 distinct CDR3 sequences listed, roughly 18% are singletons. Findings and limits, study-wide: Whether second-wave clones peaking at day 37 were SARS-CoV-2 specific went unconfirmed.

Sequencing used PBMCs or a T cell subset sorted from them (not recorded which). This sequence originates from an adult woman who had mild COVID-19 (a few samples of this study predate the infection). Cell type and time point are not known. The chain is built from TRBV25-1 and TRBJ2-5; 9 bases fit TRBD2. The CDR3 spells CASEAGGETQYF. The CDR3 region has the DNA TGTGCCAGTGAAGCGGGAGGAGAGACCCAGTACTTC.